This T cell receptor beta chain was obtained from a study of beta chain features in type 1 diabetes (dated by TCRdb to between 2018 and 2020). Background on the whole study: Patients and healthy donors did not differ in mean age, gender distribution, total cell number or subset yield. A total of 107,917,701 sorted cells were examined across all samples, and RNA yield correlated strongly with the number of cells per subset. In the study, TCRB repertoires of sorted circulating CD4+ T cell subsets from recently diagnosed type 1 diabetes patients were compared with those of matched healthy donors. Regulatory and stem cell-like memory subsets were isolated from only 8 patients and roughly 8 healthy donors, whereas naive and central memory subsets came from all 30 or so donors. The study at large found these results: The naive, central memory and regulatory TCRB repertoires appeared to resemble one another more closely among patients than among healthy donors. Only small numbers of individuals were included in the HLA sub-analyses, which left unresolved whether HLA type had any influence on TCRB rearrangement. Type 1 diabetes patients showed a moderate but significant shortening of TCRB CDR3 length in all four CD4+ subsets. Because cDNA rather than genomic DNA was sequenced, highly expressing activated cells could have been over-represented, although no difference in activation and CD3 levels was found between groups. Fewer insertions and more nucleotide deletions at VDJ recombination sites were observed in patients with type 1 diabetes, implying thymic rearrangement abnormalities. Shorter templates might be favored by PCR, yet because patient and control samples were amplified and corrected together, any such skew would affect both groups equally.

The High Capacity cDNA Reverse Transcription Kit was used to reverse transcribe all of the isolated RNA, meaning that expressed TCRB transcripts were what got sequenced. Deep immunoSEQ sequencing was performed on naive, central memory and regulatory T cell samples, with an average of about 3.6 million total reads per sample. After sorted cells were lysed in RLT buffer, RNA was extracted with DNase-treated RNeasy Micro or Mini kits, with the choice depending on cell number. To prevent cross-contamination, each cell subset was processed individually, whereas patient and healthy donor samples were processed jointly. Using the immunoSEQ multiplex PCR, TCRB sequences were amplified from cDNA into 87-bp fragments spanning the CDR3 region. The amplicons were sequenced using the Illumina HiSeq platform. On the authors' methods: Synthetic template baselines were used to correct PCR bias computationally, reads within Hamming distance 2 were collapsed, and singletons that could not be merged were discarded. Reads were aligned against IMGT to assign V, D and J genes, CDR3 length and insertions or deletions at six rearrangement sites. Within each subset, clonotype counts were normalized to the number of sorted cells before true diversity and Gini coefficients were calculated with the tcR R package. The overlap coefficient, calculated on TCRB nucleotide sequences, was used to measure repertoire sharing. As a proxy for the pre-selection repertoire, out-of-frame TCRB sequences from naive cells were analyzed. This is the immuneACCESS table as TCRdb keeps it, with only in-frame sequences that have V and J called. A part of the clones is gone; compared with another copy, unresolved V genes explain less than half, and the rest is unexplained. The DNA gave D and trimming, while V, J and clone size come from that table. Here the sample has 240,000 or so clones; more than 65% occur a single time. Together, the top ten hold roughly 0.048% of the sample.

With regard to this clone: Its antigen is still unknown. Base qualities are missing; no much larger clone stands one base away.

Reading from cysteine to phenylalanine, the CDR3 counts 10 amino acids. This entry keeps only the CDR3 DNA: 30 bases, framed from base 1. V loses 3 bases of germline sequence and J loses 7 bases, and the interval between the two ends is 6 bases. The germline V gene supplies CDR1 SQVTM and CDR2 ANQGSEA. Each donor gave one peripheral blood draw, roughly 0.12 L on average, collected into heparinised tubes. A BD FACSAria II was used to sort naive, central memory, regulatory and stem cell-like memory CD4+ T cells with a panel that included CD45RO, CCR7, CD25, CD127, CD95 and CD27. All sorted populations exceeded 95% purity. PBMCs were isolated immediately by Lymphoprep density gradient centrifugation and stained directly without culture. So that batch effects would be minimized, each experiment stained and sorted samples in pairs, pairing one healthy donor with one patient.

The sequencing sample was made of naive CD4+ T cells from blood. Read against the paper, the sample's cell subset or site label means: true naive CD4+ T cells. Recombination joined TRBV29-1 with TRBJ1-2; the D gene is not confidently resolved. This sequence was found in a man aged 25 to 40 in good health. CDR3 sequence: CSVDPVGYTF. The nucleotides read TGCAGCGTTGACCCGGTTGGCTACACCTTC.